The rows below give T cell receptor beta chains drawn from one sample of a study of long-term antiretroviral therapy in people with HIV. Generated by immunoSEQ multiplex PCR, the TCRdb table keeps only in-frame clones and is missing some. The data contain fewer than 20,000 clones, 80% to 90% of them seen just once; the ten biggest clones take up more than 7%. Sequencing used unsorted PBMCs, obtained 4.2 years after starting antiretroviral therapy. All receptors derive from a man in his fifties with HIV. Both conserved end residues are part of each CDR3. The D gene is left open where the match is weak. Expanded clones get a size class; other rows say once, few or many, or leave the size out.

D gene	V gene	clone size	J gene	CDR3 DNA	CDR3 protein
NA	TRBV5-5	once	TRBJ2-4	TGTGCCAGCAGCTTGGCCTCGGCCAAAAACATTCAGTACTTC	CASSLASAKNIQYF
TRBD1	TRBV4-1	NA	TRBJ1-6	TGCGCCAGCAGCCAAGGCCGGGACAGGGTTAGACCCCTCCACTTT	CASSQGRDRVRPLHF
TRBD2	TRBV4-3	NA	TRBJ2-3	TGCGCCAGCAGCCAAGAAACGTGGTTGCGGGGGGGCCAGACGCAGTATTTT	CASSQETWLRGGQTQYF
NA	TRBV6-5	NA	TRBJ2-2	TGTGCCAGCAGTTACGGGCGCTACACCGGGGAGCTGTTTTTT	CASSYGRYTGELFF
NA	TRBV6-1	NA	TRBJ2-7	TGTGCCAGCAGTGGGGGATCTGGGGAGCAGTACTTC	CASSGGSGEQYF
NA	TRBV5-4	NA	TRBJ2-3	TGTGCCAGCAGCTTGGGTCGCACAGATACGCAGTATTTT	CASSLGRTDTQYF
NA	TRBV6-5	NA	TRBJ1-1	TGTGCCAGCAGCACACACATGAACACTGAAGCTTTCTTT	CASSTHMNTEAFF
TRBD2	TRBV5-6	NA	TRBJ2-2	TGTGCCAGCAGCTTCGGGGGGGTAGCCGGGGAGCTGTTTTTT	CASSFGGVAGELFF
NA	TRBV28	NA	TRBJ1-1	TGTGCCAGCAGTTTACGCGGCCCCATGAACACTGAAGCTTTCTTT	CASSLRGPMNTEAFF
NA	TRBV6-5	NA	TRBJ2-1	TGTGCCAGCAGCCCAAATGGGGGTAATGAGCAGTTCTTC	CASSPNGGNEQFF
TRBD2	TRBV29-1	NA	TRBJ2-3	TGCAGCGCCAACCGGGGGGGCTGGACAGATACGCAGTATTTT	CSANRGGWTDTQYF
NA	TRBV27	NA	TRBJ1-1	TGTGCCAGCAGTTCCGGTCGGGGGTTGAGGACTGAAGCTTTCTTT	CASSSGRGLRTEAFF
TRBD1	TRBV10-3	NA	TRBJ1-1	TGTGCCATCAGGTCCGGACAGGGGGACACTGAAGCTTTCTTT	CAIRSGQGDTEAFF
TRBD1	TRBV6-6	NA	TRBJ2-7	TGTGCCAGCAGTTACATTGTGGGACAGGGTGCTGGCGAGCAGTACTTC	CASSYIVGQGAGEQYF
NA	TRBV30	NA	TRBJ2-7	TGTGCCTGGAGTGTACTTCAGGGTTTGGGCTCCTACGAGCAGTACTTC	CAWSVLQGLGSYEQYF
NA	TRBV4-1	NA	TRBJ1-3	TGCGCCAGCAGCCCCCTGCCAGTCTCTGGAAACACCATATATTTT	CASSPLPVSGNTIYF
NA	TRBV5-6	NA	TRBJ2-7	TGTGCCAGCAGCTTGCTTGGGGACGAGCAGTACTTC	CASSLLGDEQYF
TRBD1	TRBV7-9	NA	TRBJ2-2	TGTGCCAGCAGCCGGAACTGGGACAGGGGGCGACGGGGGACCGGGGAGCTGTTTTTT	CASSRNWDRGRRGTGELFF
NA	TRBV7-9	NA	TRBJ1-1	TGTGCCAGCTCGGACCGAAGCACTGAAGCTTTCTTT	CASSDRSTEAFF
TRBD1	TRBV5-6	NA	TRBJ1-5	TGTGCCAGCAGCTCGGGACAGGGCGGCCAGCCCCAGCATTTT	CASSSGQGGQPQHF
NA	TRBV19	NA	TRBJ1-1	TGTGCCAGTACCCCGGATTATACTGAAGCTTTCTTT	CASTPDYTEAFF
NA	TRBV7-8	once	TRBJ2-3	TGTGCCCGTATTCCCCCCACAGATACGCAGTATTTT	CARIPPTDTQYF
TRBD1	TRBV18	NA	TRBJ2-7	TGTGCCAGCTCACTCCCGGGACAGGGGTCCTACGAGCAGTACTTC	CASSLPGQGSYEQYF
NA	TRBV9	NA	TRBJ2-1	TGTGCCAGCAGCGTAGGCTCAGACGCTTACAATGAGCAGTTCTTC	CASSVGSDAYNEQFF
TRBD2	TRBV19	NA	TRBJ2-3	TGTGCCAGTAGTTTACTGGCGGGGGTGGGAACAGATACGCAGTATTTT	CASSLLAGVGTDTQYF
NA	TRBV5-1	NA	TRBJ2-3	TGCGCCAGCAGCTCGAGCACAGATACGCAGTATTTT	CASSSSTDTQYF
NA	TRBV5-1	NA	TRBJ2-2	TGCGCCAGCAGCTTAAAAGGGGACACCGGGGAGCTGTTTTTT	CASSLKGDTGELFF
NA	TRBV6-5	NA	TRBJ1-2	TGTGCCAGCAGTCGACAGGACTATGGCTACACCTTC	CASSRQDYGYTF
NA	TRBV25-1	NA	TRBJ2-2	TGTGCCAGCGCCCTGGGGGGCAGTGACACCGGGGAGCTGTTTTTT	CASALGGSDTGELFF
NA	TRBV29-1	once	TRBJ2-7	TGCAGCGTTGAAGAAGCCAACTCCTACGAGCAGTACTTC	CSVEEANSYEQYF
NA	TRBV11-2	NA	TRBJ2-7	TGTGCCAGCAGCTTACCCAGAAACAGCTCCTACGAGCAGTACTTC	CASSLPRNSSYEQYF
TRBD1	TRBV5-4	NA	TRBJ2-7	TGTGCCAGCAGCTTGGGACAGGGGGCCCACGAGCAGTACTTC	CASSLGQGAHEQYF
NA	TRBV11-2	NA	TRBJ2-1	TGTGCCAGCAGCTTATCGACGGGGGCTAGCGTTGTAAATGAGCAGTTCTTC	CASSLSTGASVVNEQFF
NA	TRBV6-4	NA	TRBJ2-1	TGTGCCAGCAGTGACTCTTTTTACACCGGTGAGCAGTTCTTC	CASSDSFYTGEQFF
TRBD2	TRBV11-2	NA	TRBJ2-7	TGTGCCAGCAGCTTAGGGACTAGCGGGGGTCTCGAGCAGTACTTC	CASSLGTSGGLEQYF
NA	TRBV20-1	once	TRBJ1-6	TGCAGTGCTAGATCCCTCCCCCTCCACCACTTT	CSARSLPLHHF
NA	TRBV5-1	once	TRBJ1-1	TGCGCCAGCAGGGGTCGCGCTGAAGCTTTCTTT	CASRGRAEAFF
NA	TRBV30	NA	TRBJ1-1	TGTGCCACCCTATGGGCCCTGAACACTGAAGCTTTCTTT	CATLWALNTEAFF
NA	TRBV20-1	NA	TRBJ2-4	TGCAGTGCAGGACCCGTCATTCAGTACTTC	CSAGPVIQYF
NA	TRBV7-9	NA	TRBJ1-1	TGTGCCAGCAGCTTGGGGGGGGGTGGCGACACTGAAGCTTTCTTT	CASSLGGGGDTEAFF
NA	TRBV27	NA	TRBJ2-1	TGTGCCAGCTTGTCAGGCTACAATGAGCAGTTCTTC	CASLSGYNEQFF
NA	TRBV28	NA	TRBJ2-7	TGTGCCAGCACTCCAGGGAATACCTACGAGCAGTACTTC	CASTPGNTYEQYF
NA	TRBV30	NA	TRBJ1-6	TGTGCCTGGGGGACAAGCTCACCCCTCCACTTT	CAWGTSSPLHF
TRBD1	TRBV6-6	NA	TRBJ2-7	TGTGCCAGCAGCCTGGACAGGGGCCACGAGCAGTACTTC	CASSLDRGHEQYF
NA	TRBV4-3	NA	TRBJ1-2	TGCGCCAGCAGCCAGCTGGGACGGACGAACTATGGCTACACCTTC	CASSQLGRTNYGYTF
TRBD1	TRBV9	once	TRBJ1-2	TGTGCCAGCAGCTCACGACAGGGTCTCTATGGCTACACCTTC	CASSSRQGLYGYTF
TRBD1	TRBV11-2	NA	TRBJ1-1	TGTGCCAGCAGCCTACAGGGGGCGGGGAACACTGAAGCTTTCTTT	CASSLQGAGNTEAFF
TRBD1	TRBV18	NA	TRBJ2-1	TGTGCCAGCTCACAAGGGGGCGACTACAATGAGCAGTTCTTC	CASSQGGDYNEQFF
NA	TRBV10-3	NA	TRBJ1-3	TGTGCCATCAGCGGCCTGACAGATGCTGGAAACACCATATATTTT	CAISGLTDAGNTIYF
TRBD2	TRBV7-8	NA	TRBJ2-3	TGTGCCAGCAGCTTAGCGGGCGGGGGGGCAGATACGCAGTATTTT	CASSLAGGGADTQYF
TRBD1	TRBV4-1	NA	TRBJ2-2	TGCGCCAGCAGCCAAGTAGACAGGGTGGGCGGGGAGCTGTTTTTT	CASSQVDRVGGELFF
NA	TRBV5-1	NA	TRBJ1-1	TGCGCCAGCAGCTCCCCCCAAGTAGGCACTGAAGCTTTCTTT	CASSSPQVGTEAFF
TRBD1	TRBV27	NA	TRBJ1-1	TGTGCCAGCAGTCCGACAGGGATCAGTAGTGAAGCTTTCTTT	CASSPTGISSEAFF
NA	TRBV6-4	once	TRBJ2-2	TGTGCCAGCAGTTCCCCTAGGGCGTACACCGGGGAGCTGTTTTTT	CASSSPRAYTGELFF